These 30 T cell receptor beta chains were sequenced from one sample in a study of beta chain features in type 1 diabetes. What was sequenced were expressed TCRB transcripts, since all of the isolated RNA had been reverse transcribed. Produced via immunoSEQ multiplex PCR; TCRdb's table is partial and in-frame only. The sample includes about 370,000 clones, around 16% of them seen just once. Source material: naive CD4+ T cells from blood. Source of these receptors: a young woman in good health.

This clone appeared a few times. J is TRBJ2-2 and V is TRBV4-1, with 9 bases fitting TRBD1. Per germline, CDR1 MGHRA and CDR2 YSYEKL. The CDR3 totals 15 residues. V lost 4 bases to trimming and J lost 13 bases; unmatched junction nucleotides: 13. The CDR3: CASSLGQGNIAGLFF. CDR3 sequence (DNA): TGCGCCAGCAGCCTGGGACAGGGAAATATTGCTGGGCTGTTTTTT.

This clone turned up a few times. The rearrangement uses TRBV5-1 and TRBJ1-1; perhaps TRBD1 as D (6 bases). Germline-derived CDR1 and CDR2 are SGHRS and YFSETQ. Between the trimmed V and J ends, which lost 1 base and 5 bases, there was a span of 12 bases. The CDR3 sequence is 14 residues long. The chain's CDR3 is CASSLQQGPTEAFF. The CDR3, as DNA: TGCGCCAGCAGCTTGCAACAGGGTCCTACTGAAGCTTTCTTT.

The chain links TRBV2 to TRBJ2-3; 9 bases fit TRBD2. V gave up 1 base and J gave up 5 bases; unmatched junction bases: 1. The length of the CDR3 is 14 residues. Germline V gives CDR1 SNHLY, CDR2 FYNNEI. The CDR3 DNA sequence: TGTGCCAGCAGTGAAGGACTAGCGGTAGATACGCAGTATTTT. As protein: CASSEGLAVDTQYF.

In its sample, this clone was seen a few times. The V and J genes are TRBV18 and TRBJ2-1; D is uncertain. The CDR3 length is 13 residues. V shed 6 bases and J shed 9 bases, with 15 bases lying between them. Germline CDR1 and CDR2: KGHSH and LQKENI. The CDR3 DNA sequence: TGTGCCAGCTCCCCAGACACCATCCGTGAGCAGTTCTTC. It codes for CASSPDTIREQFF.

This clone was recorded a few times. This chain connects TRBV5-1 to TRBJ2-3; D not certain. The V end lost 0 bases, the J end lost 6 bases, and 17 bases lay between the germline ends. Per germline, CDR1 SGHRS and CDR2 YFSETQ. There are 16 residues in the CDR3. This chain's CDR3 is CASSLVPGVNVDTQYF. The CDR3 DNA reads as TGCGCCAGCAGCTTGGTACCCGGAGTTAATGTGGATACGCAGTATTTT.

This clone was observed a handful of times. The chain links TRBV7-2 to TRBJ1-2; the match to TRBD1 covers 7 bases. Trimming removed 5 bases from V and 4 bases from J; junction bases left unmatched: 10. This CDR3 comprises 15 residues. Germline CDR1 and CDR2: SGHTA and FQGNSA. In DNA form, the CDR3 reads TGTGCCAGCAGCGCACAGGGGACGACTACCTATGGCTACACCTTC. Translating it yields CASSAQGTTTYGYTF.

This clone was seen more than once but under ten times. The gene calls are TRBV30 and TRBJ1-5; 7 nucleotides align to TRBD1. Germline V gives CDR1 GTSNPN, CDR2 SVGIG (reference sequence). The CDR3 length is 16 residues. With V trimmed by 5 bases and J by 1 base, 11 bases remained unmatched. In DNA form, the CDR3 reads TGTGCCTGGGGACAGGCCTCCATGATGAGCAATCAGCCCCAGCATTTT. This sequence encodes CAWGQASMMSNQPQHF.

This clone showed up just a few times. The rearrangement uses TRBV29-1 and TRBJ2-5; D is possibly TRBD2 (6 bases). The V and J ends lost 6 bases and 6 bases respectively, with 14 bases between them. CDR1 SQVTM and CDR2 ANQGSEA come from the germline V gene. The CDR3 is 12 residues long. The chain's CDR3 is CSVQDSGKTQYF. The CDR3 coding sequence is TGCAGCGTACAGGATAGCGGAAAGACCCAGTACTTC.

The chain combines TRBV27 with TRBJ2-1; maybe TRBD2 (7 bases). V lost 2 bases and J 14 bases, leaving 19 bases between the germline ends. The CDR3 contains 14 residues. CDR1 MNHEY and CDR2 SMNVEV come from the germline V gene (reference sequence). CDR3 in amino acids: CASSLLLSGGGEFF. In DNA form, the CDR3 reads TGTGCCAGCAGTTTACTCCTTTCGGGGGGCGGGGAGTTCTTC.

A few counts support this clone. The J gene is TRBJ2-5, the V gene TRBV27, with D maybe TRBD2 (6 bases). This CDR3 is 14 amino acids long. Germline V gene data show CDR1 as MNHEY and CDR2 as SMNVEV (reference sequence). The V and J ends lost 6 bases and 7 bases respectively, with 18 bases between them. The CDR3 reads CASRRDWQSGTQYF. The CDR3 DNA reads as TGTGCCAGCAGGCGGGACTGGCAGTCGGGGACCCAGTACTTC.

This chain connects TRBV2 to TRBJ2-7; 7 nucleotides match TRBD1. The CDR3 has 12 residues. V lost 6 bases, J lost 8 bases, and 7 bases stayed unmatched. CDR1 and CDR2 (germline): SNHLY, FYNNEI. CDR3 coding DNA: TGTGCCAGCAGGGGGGACAGCAACAAGCAGTACTTC. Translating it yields CASRGDSNKQYF.

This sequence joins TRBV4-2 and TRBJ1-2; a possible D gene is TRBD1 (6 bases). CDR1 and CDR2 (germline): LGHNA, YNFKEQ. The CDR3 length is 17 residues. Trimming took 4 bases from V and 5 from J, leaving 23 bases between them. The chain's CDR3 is CASSPKSGTPARYGYTF. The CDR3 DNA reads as TGTGCCAGCAGCCCTAAATCCGGGACACCAGCCCGTTATGGCTACACCTTC.

The CDR3 sequence is CSVVGQGKTEAFF. Here the CDR3 DNA reads TGCAGCGTTGTGGGACAGGGAAAAACTGAAGCTTTCTTT. The chain links TRBV29-1 to TRBJ1-1; 9 nucleotides agree with TRBD1. This CDR3 has 13 amino acids. In germline, CDR1 is SQVTM, CDR2 ANQGSEA. V lost 4 bases and J lost 5; bases outside the gene matches: 5.

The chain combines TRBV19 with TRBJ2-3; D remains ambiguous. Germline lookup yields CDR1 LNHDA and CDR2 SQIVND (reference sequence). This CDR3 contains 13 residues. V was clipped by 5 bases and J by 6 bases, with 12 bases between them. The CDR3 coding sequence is TGTGCCAGTAGTTCGCCACAGTTGGATACGCAGTATTTT. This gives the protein CASSSPQLDTQYF.

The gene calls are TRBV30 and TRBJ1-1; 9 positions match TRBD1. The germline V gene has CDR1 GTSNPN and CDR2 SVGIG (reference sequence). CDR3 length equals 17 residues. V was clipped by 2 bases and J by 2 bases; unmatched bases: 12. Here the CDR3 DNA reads TGTGCCTGGAGTCCTCGCCAGGACAGGGGAATTAACACTGAAGCTTTCTTT. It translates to CAWSPRQDRGINTEAFF.

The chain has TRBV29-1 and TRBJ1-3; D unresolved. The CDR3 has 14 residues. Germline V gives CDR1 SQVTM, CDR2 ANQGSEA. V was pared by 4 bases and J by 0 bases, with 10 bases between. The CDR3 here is CSVVAGLSGNTIYF. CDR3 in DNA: TGCAGCGTTGTAGCAGGACTCTCTGGAAACACCATATATTTT.

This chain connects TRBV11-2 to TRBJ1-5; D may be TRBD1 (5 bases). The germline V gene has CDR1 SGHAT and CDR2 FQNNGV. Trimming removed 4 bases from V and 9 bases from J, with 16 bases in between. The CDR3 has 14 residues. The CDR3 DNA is TGTGCCAGCAGCTCCGGGACTATCGGGGGGCCCCAGCATTTT. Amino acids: CASSSGTIGGPQHF.

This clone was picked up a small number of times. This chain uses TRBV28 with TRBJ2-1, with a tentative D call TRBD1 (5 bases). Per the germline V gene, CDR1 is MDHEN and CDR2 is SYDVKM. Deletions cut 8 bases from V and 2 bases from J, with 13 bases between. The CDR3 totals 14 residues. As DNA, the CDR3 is TGTGCCAGCGGGAATCAGGGCGCCTACAATGAGCAGTTCTTC. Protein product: CASGNQGAYNEQFF.

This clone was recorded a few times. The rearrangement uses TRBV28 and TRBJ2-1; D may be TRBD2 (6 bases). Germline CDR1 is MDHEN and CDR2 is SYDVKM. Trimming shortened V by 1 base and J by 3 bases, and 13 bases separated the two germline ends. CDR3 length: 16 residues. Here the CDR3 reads CASSLSGAAGYNEQFF. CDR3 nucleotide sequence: TGTGCCAGCAGTTTATCGGGAGCGGCAGGCTACAATGAGCAGTTCTTC. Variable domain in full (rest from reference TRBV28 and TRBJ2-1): DVKVTQSSRYLVKRTGEKVFLECVQDMDHENMFWYRQDPGLGLRLIYFSYDVKMKEKGDIPEGYSVSREKKERFSLILESASTNQTSMYLCASSLSGAAGYNEQFFGPGTRLTVL.

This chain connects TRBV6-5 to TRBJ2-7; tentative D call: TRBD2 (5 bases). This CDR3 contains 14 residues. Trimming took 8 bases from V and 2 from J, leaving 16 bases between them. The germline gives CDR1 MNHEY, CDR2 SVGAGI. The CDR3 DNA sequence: TGTGCCAGCTCCAATGCCGGGGAGACCTACGAGCAGTACTTC. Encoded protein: CASSNAGETYEQYF.

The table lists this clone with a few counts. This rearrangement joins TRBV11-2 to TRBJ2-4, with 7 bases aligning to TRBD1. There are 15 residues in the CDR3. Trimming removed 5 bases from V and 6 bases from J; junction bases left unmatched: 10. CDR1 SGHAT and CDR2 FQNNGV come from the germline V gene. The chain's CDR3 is CASSAFPGQINIQYF. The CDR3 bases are TGTGCCAGCAGCGCCTTTCCGGGACAGATAAACATTCAGTACTTC. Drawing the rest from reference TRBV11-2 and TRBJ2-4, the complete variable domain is EAGVAQSPRYKIIEKRQSVAFWCNPISGHATLYWYQQILGQGPKLLIQFQNNGVVDDSQLPKDRFSAERLKGVDSTLKIQPAKLEDSAVYLCASSAFPGQINIQYFGAGTRLSVL.

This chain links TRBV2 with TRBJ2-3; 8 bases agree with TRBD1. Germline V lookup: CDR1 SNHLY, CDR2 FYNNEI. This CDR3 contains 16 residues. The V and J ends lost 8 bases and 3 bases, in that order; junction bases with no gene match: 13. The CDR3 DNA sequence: TGTGCCAGCCGGGTCGACAGGGGATTAACAACAGATACGCAGTATTTT. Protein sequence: CASRVDRGLTTDTQYF.

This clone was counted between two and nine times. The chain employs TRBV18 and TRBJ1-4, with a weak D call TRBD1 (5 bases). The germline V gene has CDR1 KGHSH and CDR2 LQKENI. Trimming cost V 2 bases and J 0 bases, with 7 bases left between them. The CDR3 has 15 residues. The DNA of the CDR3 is TGTGCCAGCTCACCAGGGGCTGCAACTAATGAAAAACTGTTTTTT. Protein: CASSPGAATNEKLFF.

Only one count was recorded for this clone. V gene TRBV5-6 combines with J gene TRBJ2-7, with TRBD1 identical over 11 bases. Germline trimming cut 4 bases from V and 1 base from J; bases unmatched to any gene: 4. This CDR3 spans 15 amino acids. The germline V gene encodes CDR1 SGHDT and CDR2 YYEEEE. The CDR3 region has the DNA TGTGCCAGCAGCCCAGGACAGGGGGCGTCCTACGAGCAGTACTTC. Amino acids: CASSPGQGASYEQYF.

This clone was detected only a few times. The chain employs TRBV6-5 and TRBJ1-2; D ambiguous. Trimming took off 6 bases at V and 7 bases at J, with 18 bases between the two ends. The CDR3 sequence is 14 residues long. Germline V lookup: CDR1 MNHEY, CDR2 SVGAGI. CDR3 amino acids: CASRRSLPPPGYTF. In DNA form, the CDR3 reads TGTGCCAGCAGAAGAAGCCTCCCTCCTCCTGGCTACACCTTC.

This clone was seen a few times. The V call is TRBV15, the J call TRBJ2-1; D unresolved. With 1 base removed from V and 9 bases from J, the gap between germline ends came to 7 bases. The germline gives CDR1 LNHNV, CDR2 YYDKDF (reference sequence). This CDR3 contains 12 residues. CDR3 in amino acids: CATSRGYGEQFF. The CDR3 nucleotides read TGTGCCACCAGCAGAGGTTACGGTGAGCAGTTCTTC.

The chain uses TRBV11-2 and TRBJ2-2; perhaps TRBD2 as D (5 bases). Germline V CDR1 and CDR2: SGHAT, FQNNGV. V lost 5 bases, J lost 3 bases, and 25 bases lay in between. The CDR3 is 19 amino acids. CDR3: CASSLLSRGSGKHTGELFF. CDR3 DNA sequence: TGTGCCAGCAGCCTTTTGTCTCGGGGAAGCGGAAAACACACCGGGGAGCTGTTTTTT.

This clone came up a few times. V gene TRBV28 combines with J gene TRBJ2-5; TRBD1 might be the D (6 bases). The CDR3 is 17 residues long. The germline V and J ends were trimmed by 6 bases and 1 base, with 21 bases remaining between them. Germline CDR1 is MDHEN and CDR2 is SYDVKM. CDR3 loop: CASSLLRQGTIQETQYF. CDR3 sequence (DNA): TGTGCCAGCAGCTTACTTCGGCAGGGGACAATCCAAGAGACCCAGTACTTC.

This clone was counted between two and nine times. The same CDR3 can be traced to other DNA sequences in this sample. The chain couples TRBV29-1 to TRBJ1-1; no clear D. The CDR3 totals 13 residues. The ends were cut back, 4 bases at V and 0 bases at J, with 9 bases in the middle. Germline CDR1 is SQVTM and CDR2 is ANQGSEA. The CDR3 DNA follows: TGCAGCGTTGCGGGGATTATGAACACTGAAGCTTTCTTT. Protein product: CSVAGIMNTEAFF.

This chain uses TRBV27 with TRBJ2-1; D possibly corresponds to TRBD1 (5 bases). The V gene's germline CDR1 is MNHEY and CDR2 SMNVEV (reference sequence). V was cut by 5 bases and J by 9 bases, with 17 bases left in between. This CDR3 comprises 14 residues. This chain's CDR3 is CASSGAFGLGEQFF. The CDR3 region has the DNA TGTGCCAGCAGTGGGGCTTTCGGATTGGGTGAGCAGTTCTTC.